Sequencing of this T cell receptor (beta chain) was carried out in a study of identical twins. Points from the study as a whole: There is a chance that invariant MAIT and iNKT cells partially muddied zero-insertion analyses.

The CDR3 covers 16 residues. After removal of 4 bases from V and 5 bases from J, the junction contained 14 bases not matched to a gene. The germline CDR1 and CDR2 sequences are MNHEY and SVGAGI. A universal primer site was incorporated via template switching, and the cDNA contained unique molecular identifiers. TCRdb reprocessed the 5' RACE reads with MiXCR, giving one entry per CDR3 protein. Seen here are under 1 million distinct CDR3 sequences, roughly an eighth observed once, and the top ten hold about 1.5%. This clonotype turned up a few times. Its antigen is not known. In addition, the sample was reused for a study of yellow fever vaccine responses in identical twins.

The chain employs TRBV6-5 and TRBJ2-7; 7 positions agree with TRBD1. The specimen sequenced was PBMCs. This clonotype was obtained from a woman younger than 35 in good health. The CDR3 here is CASSSSETGVRDEQYV. In DNA, the CDR3 is TGTGCCAGCAGTTCAAGTGAAACAGGGGTAAGGGACGAGCAGTACGTC.